In this sample, the clone carrying this T cell receptor (beta chain) turned up once. The data stem from a study of blood T cell repertoires in COVID-19. TCRdb's copy holds only in-frame clones and misses some; the assay was immunoSEQ multiplex PCR. Of 150,000 to 160,000 clones in the sample, roughly nine tenths were seen once. In germline, CDR1 is DFQATT, CDR2 SNEGSKA (reference sequence). The CDR3 sequence is 14 residues long. Trimming removed 5 bases from V and 1 base from J; junction bases left unmatched: 5. This clonotype was obtained from a woman between 65 and 79 years old with acute or convalescent COVID-19. The sequenced sample was peripheral blood. V usage is TRBV20-1 and J usage is TRBJ1-2; 9 bases line up with TRBD1. The CDR3 loop is CSAGGTGNNYGYTF. In DNA form, the CDR3 reads TGCAGTGCTGGTGGGACAGGGAATAACTATGGCTACACCTTC.